The source of this TCR beta chain is a study of blood T cell repertoires in COVID-19. Germline trimming cut 4 bases from V and 8 bases from J; bases unmatched to any gene: 7. Germline-derived CDR1 and CDR2 are SGHRS and YFSETQ. The CDR3 sequence is 15 residues long. TCRdb keeps only in-frame clones here, not all; method: immunoSEQ multiplex PCR. The sample carries 250,000 to 350,000 clones, 87% recorded once. Only one count was recorded for this clone. The V and J genes are TRBV5-1 and TRBJ1-4; 11 bases match TRBD1. Sequenced sample: PBMCs or T cells enriched from blood (not recorded which). The receptor was isolated from a woman in her late teens or twenties who had recovered from COVID-19. The CDR3 loop is CASSQMGQGEEKLFF. In DNA form, the CDR3 reads TGCGCCAGCAGCCAGATGGGACAGGGGGAGGAAAAACTGTTTTTT.